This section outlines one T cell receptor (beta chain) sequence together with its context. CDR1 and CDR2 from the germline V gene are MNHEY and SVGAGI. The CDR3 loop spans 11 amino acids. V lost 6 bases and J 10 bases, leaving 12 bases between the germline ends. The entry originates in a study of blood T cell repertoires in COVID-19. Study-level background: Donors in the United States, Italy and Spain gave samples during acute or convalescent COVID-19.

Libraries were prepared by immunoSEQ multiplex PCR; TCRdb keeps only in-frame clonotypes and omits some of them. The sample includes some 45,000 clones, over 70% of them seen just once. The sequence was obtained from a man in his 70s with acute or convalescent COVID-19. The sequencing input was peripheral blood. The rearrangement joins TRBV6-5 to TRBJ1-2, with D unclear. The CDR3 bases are TGTGCCAGCAGGAAACATCAGGTCTACACCTTC. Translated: CASRKHQVYTF.